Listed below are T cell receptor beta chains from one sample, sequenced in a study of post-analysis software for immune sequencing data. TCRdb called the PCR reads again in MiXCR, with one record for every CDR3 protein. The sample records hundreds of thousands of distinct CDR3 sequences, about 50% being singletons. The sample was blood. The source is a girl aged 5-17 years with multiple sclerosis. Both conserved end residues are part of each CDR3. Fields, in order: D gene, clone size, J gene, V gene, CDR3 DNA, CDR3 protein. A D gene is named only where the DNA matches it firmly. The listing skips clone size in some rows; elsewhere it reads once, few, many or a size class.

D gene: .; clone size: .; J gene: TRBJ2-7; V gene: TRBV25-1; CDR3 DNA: TGTGCCAGCAGTGTCTCCGGGAGTCGTTACGAGCAGTACTTC; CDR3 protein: CASSVSGSRYEQYF
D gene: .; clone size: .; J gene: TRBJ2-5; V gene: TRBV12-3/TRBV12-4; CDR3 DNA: TGTGCCAGCAGGGAGGGAGCAGGGCAAGAGACCCAGTACTTC; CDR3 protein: CASREGAGQETQYF
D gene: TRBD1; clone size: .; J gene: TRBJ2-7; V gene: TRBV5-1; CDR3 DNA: TGCGCCAGCAGCTGGGACAGGGAAACCTACGAGCAGTACTTC; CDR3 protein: CASSWDRETYEQYF
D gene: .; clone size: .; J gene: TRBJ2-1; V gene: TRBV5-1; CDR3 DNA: TGCGCCAGCAGGCAATCTGGGTTTAGCTCCTACAATGAGCAGTTCTTC; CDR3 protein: CASRQSGFSSYNEQFF
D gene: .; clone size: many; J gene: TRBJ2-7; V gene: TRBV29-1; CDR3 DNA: TGCAGCGTATCGTCGGGAGCTTCTACGGAGCAGTACTTC; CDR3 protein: CSVSSGASTEQYF
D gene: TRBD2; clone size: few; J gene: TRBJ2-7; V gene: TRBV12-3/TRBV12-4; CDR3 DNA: TGTGCCAGCAGTATAGGACTAGCGGGATGGGAGCAGTACTTC; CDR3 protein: CASSIGLAGWEQYF
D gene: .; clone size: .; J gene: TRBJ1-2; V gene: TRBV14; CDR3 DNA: TGTGCCAGCAGCCAAGAAGCTTCCTGGGTAAACTATGGCTACACCTTC; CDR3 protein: CASSQEASWVNYGYTF
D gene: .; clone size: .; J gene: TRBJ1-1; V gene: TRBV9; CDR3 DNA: TGTGCCAGCAGCGTAGCTCCGGAGAACACTGAAGCTTTCTTT; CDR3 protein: CASSVAPENTEAFF
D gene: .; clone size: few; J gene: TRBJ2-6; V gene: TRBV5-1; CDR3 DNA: TGCGCCAGCAGCTTAGGAACAGGGCCTGCGGCCAACGTCCTGACTTTC; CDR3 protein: CASSLGTGPAANVLTF
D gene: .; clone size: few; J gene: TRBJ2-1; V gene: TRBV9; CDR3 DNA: TGTGCCAGCAGCCCCAGCCCCGGGACAGGGGGCAGAGTGGGACTAGCGGGCCAAGAGCAGTTCTTC; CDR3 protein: CASSPSPGTGGRVGLAGQEQFF
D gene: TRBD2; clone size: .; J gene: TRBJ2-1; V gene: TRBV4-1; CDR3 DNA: TGCGCCAGCAGCCATGGTGTCGGTCTAGCGGGCAATGAGCAGTTCTTC; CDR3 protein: CASSHGVGLAGNEQFF
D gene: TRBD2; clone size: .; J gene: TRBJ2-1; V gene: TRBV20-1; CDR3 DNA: TGCAGTGCTAATAGCGGGTTCTCCTACAATGAGCAGTTCTTC; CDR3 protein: CSANSGFSYNEQFF
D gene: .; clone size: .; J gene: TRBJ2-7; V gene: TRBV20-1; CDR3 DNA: TGCAGTGCTAGAGATGGGCAGGGTTACGAGCAGTACTTC; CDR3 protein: CSARDGQGYEQYF
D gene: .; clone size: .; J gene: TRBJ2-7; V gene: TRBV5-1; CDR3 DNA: TGCGCCAGCAGCTTGCGGAGTTCTGCCTACGAGCAGTACTTC; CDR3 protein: CASSLRSSAYEQYF
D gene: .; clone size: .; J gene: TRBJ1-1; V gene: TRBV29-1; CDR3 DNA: TGCAGCGTGGTCAGGGGCGGAGGGAACACTGAAGCTTTCTTT; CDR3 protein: CSVVRGGGNTEAFF
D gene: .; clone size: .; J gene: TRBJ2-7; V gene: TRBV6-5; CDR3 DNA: TGTGCCAGCAGTTATACGGGTTACGAGCAGTACTTC; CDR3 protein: CASSYTGYEQYF
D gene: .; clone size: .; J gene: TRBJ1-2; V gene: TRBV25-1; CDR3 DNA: TGTGCCAGCAGTGAATGGGAGGGGCACTATGGCTACACCTTC; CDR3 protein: CASSEWEGHYGYTF
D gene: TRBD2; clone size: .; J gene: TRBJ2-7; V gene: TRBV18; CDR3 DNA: TGTGCCAGCTCACTAGCGGGAGGGACTTACTACGAGCAGTACTTC; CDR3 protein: CASSLAGGTYYEQYF
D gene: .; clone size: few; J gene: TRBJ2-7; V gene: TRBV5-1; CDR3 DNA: TGCGCCAGCAGCTCTGGGGCCGTCGGCGAGCAGTACTTC; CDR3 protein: CASSSGAVGEQYF
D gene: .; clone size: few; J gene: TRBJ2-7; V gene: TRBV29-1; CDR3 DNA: TGCAGCGTTTCCAGGGAATCCTACGAGCAGTACTTC; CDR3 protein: CSVSRESYEQYF
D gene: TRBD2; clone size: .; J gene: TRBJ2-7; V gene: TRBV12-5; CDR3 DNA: TGTGCTAGTGGTTTGATTCTAGCGGGGAACTACGAGCAGTACTTC; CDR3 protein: CASGLILAGNYEQYF
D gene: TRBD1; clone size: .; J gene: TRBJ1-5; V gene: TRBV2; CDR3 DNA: TGTGCCAGCCGACAGGGTGTGAACAATCAGCCCCAGCATTTT; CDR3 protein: CASRQGVNNQPQHF
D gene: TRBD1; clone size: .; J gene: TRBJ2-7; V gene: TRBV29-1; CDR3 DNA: TGCAGCGTTAGCGGGACAGGGGACGAGCAGTACTTC; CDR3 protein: CSVSGTGDEQYF
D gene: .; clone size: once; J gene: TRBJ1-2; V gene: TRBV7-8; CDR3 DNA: TGTGCCAGCAGGTCGGAACAGGGTTACCCACGTGGCTACACCTTC; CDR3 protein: CASRSEQGYPRGYTF
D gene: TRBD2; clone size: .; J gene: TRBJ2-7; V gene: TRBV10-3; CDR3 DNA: TGTGCCATCAGTGAGTCGGTAGCGGGAGGGCAATACGAGCAGTACTTC; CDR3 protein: CAISESVAGGQYEQYF
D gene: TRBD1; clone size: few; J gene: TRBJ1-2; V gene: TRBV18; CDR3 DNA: TGTGCCAGCTCACCCTACAGGGGCGAGGACTATGGCTACACCTTC; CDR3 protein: CASSPYRGEDYGYTF
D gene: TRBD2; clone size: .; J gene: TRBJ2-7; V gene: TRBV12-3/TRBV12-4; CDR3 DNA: TGTGCCAGCAGTTTGGGACTAGCGGGAGTAATCGCCTACGAGCAGTACTTC; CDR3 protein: CASSLGLAGVIAYEQYF
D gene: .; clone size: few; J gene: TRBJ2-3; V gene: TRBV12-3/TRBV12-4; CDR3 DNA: TGTGCCAGCAGTTTACCAGCGGTGAGCACAGATACGCAGTATTTT; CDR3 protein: CASSLPAVSTDTQYF
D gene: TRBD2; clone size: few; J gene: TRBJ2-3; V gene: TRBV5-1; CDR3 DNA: TGCGCCAGCAGCTTGAATCCTAGCGGGAGCACAGATACGCAGTATTTT; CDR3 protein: CASSLNPSGSTDTQYF
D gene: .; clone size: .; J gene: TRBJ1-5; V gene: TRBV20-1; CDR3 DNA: TGCAGTGCTACCATTGGACAGAGCAATCAGCCCCAGCATTTT; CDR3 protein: CSATIGQSNQPQHF
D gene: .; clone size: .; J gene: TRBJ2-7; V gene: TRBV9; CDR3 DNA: TGTGCCAGCAGCGTAGGGGTACTTCTAGGCTCCTACGAGCAGTACTTC; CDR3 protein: CASSVGVLLGSYEQYF
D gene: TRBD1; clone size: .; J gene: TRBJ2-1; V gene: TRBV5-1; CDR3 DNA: TGCGCCAGCAGTCCAGGGGGTGTAGGGAGTGAGCAGTTCTTC; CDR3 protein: CASSPGGVGSEQFF
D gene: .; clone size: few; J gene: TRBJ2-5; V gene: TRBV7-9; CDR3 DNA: TGTGCCAGCAGCTTCCCCACGGAACAAGAGACCCAGTACTTC; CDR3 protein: CASSFPTEQETQYF
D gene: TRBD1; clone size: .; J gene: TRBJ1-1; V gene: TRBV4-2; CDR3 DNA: TGTGCCAGCAGCCCTAGGAGGGGGCGCGGGGACACTGAAGCTTTCTTT; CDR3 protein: CASSPRRGRGDTEAFF
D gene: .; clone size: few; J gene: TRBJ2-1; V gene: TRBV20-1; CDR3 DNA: TGCAGTGCTAGGTCCGACGCCCCCTACAATGAGCAGTTCTTC; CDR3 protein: CSARSDAPYNEQFF
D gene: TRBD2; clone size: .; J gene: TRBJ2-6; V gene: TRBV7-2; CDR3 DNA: TGTGCCAGCAGGGGGGGGATCTCTGGGGCCAACGTCCTGACTTTC; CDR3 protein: CASRGGISGANVLTF
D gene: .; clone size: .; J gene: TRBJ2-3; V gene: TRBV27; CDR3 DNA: TGTGCCAGCAGTTTAGCCGGACATATTAGCACAGATACGCAGTATTTT; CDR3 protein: CASSLAGHISTDTQYF
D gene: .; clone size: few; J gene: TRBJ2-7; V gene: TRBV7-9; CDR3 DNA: TGTGCCAGCAGCTTATCGACGGGGATCAGCTACGAGCAGTACTTC; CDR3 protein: CASSLSTGISYEQYF
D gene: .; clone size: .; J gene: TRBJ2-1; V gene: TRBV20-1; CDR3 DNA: TGCAGTGCTAGAGAGCCTTACAATGAGCAGTTCTTC; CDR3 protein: CSAREPYNEQFF
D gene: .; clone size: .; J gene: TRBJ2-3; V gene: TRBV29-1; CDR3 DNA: TGCAGCGTTATGAAGGGAGTCCTCACAGATACGCAGTATTTT; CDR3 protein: CSVMKGVLTDTQYF
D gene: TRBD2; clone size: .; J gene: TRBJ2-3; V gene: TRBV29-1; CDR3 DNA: TGCAGCGTTGAAGAGGCGGGGGGAAGCACAGATACGCAGTATTTT; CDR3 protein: CSVEEAGGSTDTQYF
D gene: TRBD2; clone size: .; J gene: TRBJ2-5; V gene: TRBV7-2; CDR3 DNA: TGTGCCAGCAGCTCCGGACTAGCGGGGTCTTATTGGCATGAGCAGTACTTC; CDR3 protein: CASSSGLAGSYWHEQYF
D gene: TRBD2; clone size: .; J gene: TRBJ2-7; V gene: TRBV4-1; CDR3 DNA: TGCGCCAGCAGCCAAGGAGTTCGGGGACTAGCGGGAGCCGAGCAGTACTTC; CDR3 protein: CASSQGVRGLAGAEQYF
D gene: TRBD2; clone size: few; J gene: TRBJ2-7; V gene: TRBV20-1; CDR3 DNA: TGCAGTGCTAGATCGCTAGCGGGTTCCTACGAGCAGTACTTC; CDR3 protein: CSARSLAGSYEQYF
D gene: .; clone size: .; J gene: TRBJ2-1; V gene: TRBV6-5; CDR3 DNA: TGTGCCAGCAGTCCTGACTCCTACAATGAGCAGTTCTTC; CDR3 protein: CASSPDSYNEQFF
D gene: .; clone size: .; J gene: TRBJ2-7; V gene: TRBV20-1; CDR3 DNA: TGCAGTGATATGGGACTGAAATACGAGCAGTACTTC; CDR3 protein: CSDMGLKYEQYF